The TCR beta chain described here comes from a study of cytomegalovirus exposure and HLA in healthy donors. The PCR contained 60 Vbeta and 13 Jbeta primers. Assay: immunoSEQ multiplex PCR; the TCRdb copy retains only in-frame clones and omits some. The repertoire holds about 120,000 clones, 79% seen once, with about 4.5% in the top ten. The germline CDR1 and CDR2 sequences are ENHRY and SYGVKD. V was clipped by 9 bases and J by 3 bases, with 12 bases between them. The CDR3 consists of 12 residues. This clone has just a few counts. Its target is unknown. General study findings and limits: Published work reported that the classifier diagnosed cytomegalovirus status with high specificity and sensitivity. Immune exposure information available was restricted to CMV serostatus. Excluded: some indistinguishable V segments such as TRBV6-2 and TRBV6-3.

Sequenced: PBMCs. This receptor was taken from a man aged 25 to 40 in good health and CMV-seropositive. The V and J genes are TRBV10-3 and TRBJ2-7, with TRBD2 as a possible D gene (5 bases). CDR3: CAIKSGDYEQYF. In nucleotides, the CDR3 is TGTGCCATAAAGTCCGGGGACTACGAGCAGTACTTC.